This entry describes one T cell receptor beta chain. This CDR3 comprises 14 residues. The V gene end was trimmed by 7 bases and the J gene end by 5 bases; junction bases not matched to a gene: 7. The germline V gene has CDR1 GTSNPN and CDR2 SVGIG (reference sequence). This record belongs to a study of blood T cell repertoires in COVID-19. Across the study: Material from acute and convalescent COVID-19 was sourced from the United States, Italy and Spain.

Only in-frame clones appear in the TCRdb table, and some are missing; sequencing was by immunoSEQ multiplex PCR. Among roughly 33,000 clones listed, approximately 93% were seen once. This sequence joins TRBV30 and TRBJ2-7, with 14 positions matching TRBD2. The sequence derives from a human donor in a cohort sampled during active COVID-19. The sequenced sample consisted of peripheral blood. Written as DNA, the CDR3 is TGTGCCTCAGGGACTAGCGGGAGTTCCGACGAGCAGTACTTC. Its translation is CASGTSGSSDEQYF.